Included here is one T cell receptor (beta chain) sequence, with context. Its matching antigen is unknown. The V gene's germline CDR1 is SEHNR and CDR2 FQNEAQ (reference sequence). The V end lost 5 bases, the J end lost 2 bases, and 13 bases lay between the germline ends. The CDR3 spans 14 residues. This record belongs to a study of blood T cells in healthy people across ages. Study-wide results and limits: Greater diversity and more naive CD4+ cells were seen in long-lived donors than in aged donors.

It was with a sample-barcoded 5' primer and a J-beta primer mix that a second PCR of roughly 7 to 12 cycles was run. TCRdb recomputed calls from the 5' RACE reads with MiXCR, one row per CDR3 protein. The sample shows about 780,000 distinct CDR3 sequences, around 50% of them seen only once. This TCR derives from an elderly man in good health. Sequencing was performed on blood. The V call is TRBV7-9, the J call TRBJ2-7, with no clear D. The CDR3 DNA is TGTGCCAGCAGCCCTCAAGGGCGTCCCTACGAGCAGTACTTC. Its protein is CASSPQGRPYEQYF.